These 27 T cell receptor beta chains originate from one sample sequenced in a study of PD-1 blockade in classical Hodgkin lymphoma. Described time point: cycle 4 day 1 (C4D1), after more than five weeks of nivolumab. All patients experienced relapse after autologous stem cell transplantation, and brentuximab vedotin exposure was variable. This table comes from immunoSEQ multiplex PCR, and its TCRdb copy is limited to in-frame clones, with some not included. The sample includes some 45,000 clones, around 80% of them seen just once. The source material was peripheral blood mononuclear cells (PBMCs), sampled before the fourth cycle of nivolumab. All receptors come from a human donor with classical Hodgkin lymphoma.

This sequence joins TRBV29-1 and TRBJ1-1; 9 positions agree with TRBD1. V lost 7 bases, J lost 6 bases, and 9 bases stayed unmatched. Germline lookup yields CDR1 SQVTM and CDR2 ANQGSEA. This CDR3 is built from 13 residues. CDR3 DNA sequence: TGCAGCGCCGTGGGACAGGGAGGCTCTGAAGCTTTCTTT. Amino acids: CSAVGQGGSEAFF.

V and J are TRBV11-3 and TRBJ1-5; perhaps TRBD1 as D (6 bases). The CDR3 has 17 residues. CDR1 is SGHNT and CDR2 is YENEEA in the germline V gene. V was pared by 5 bases and J by 3 bases, with 20 bases between. The CDR3 reads CASSNYGGAYDNQPQHF. Here the CDR3 DNA reads TGTGCCAGCAGCAACTACGGGGGCGCTTATGACAATCAGCCCCAGCATTTT.

The chain couples TRBV29-1 to TRBJ1-1; D uncertain. V was pared by 3 bases and J by 2 bases, with 10 bases between. The germline CDR1 and CDR2 sequences are SQVTM and ANQGSEA. The CDR3 is 13 amino acids. The CDR3 protein is CSVDRLINTEAFF. CDR3 nucleotides: TGCAGCGTTGATCGGCTTATTAACACTGAAGCTTTCTTT.

The J gene is TRBJ2-2, the V gene TRBV11-3, with D hard to call. This CDR3 is 14 amino acids long. V lost 4 bases and J 5 bases, leaving 11 bases between the germline ends. Germline V lookup: CDR1 SGHNT, CDR2 YENEEA. The CDR3 nucleotides are TGTGCCAGCAGCTATACAATGGGGACCGGGGAGCTGTTTTTT. It translates to CASSYTMGTGELFF.

The genes are TRBV18 and TRBJ1-2; D is possibly TRBD1 (5 bases). CDR3 length: 15 amino acids. V dropped 3 bases and J dropped 7 bases, with 18 bases sitting between them. Germline V gives CDR1 KGHSH, CDR2 LQKENI. The CDR3 loop reads CASSPAGSGIAGYTF. The DNA of the CDR3 is TGTGCCAGCTCACCGGCAGGGAGCGGGATCGCTGGCTACACCTTC.

V usage is TRBV11-2 and J usage is TRBJ2-1, with D perhaps TRBD1 (6 bases). The CDR3 runs 13 residues. Germline values: CDR1 SGHAT, CDR2 FQNNGV. V was pared by 0 bases and J by 9 bases, with 9 bases between. CDR3 DNA sequence: TGTGCCAGCAGCTTAGACAGGGACACTGAGCAGTTCTTC. Its translation: CASSLDRDTEQFF.

V and J are TRBV6-4 and TRBJ1-1, with TRBD1 as a possible D gene (5 bases). V was shortened by 8 bases and J by 4 bases, with 14 bases between the two germline ends. This CDR3 comprises 13 residues. Per the germline V gene, CDR1 is MRHNA and CDR2 is SNTAGT. CDR3 sequence: CASLGVKGTEAFF. CDR3 bases: TGTGCCAGCCTAGGGGTTAAGGGCACTGAAGCTTTCTTT.

This sequence joins TRBV28 and TRBJ2-2; no reliable D call. Per germline, CDR1 MDHEN and CDR2 SYDVKM. V was shortened by 1 base and J by 7 bases, with 4 bases between the two germline ends. The CDR3 totals 12 residues. The CDR3 protein is CASSLLVGELFF. The DNA of the CDR3 is TGTGCCAGCAGTTTATTAGTCGGGGAGCTGTTTTTT.

J is TRBJ1-1 and V is TRBV11-3; 8 nucleotides agree with TRBD1. The germline V gene encodes CDR1 SGHNT and CDR2 YENEEA. CDR3 length: 15 amino acids. The V gene end was trimmed by 5 bases and the J gene end by 1 base; junction bases not matched to a gene: 6. DNA of the CDR3: TGTGCCAGCAGCACAGCGGGACAGGCGAACACTGAAGCTTTCTTT. Translated: CASSTAGQANTEAFF.

The rearrangement links TRBV27 to TRBJ1-5; weak D call: TRBD1 (5 bases). V shed 6 bases and J shed 6 bases, with 12 bases lying between them. CDR1 is MNHEY, CDR2 SMNVEV, per germline (reference sequence). CDR3 length: 13 amino acids. CDR3 sequence: CASSRDRGQPQHF. The CDR3 nucleotides read TGTGCCAGCAGCCGGGACCGGGGTCAGCCCCAGCATTTT.

The chain carries TRBV11-3 and TRBJ2-1, with D perhaps given as TRBD1 or TRBD2 (6 bases each). CDR3 size: 15 residues. The ends were cut back, 5 bases at V and 10 bases at J, with 21 bases in the middle. Per the germline V gene, CDR1 is SGHNT and CDR2 is YENEEA. CDR3 in amino acids: CASSAPGAAVYEQFF. The CDR3, as DNA: TGTGCCAGCAGCGCCCCGGGGGCCGCGGTTTACGAGCAGTTCTTC.

J is TRBJ1-1 and V is TRBV18; D gene ambiguous. V was pared by 3 bases and J by 6 bases, with 11 bases between. The CDR3 is made up of 13 amino acids. CDR1 and CDR2 from the germline V gene are KGHSH and LQKENI. The CDR3 sequence: CASSPDVAAEAFF. DNA for the CDR3: TGTGCCAGCTCACCGGACGTTGCGGCTGAAGCTTTCTTT.

The V and J genes are TRBV5-1 and TRBJ2-7; no firm D call. The CDR3 sequence is 16 residues long. Trimming shortened V by 4 bases and J by 0 bases, and 17 bases separated the two germline ends. The germline CDR1 and CDR2 sequences are SGHRS and YFSETQ. CDR3 in amino acids: CASSLDQQANSYEQYF. In DNA form, the CDR3 reads TGCGCCAGCAGCCTAGATCAACAAGCAAACTCCTACGAGCAGTACTTC.

This chain joins TRBV6-6 and TRBJ1-2; D is unresolved. V lost 5 bases to trimming and J lost 2 bases, with 3 bases between them. The CDR3 has 11 residues. Looked up from germline, CDR1 is MNHNY and CDR2 is SVGAGI (reference sequence). The CDR3: CASSPNYGYTF. The CDR3 DNA sequence: TGTGCCAGCAGTCCCAACTATGGCTACACCTTC.

The rearrangement links TRBV29-1 to TRBJ1-4; 9 nucleotides line up with TRBD1. Trimming removed 4 bases from V and 7 bases from J; junction bases left unmatched: 7. CDR1 and CDR2 from the germline V gene are SQVTM and ANQGSEA. The CDR3 sequence is 14 residues long. The CDR3 spells CSVAFGTGSEKLFF. The CDR3 DNA sequence: TGCAGCGTTGCCTTTGGGACAGGGTCTGAAAAACTGTTTTTT.

This chain links TRBV30 with TRBJ1-2; 7 positions agree with TRBD1. The CDR3 is 15 amino acids. Germline assignment: CDR1 GTSNPN and CDR2 SVGIG (reference sequence). Trimming cost V 0 bases and J 4 bases; bases outside gene matches: 8. Here the CDR3 DNA reads TGTGCCTGGAGTGTTGGGATAGGGGGCTTCTATGGCTACACCTTC. Translated: CAWSVGIGGFYGYTF.

J is TRBJ2-5 and V is TRBV30; D remains ambiguous. This CDR3 comprises 11 residues. The V and J ends lost 2 bases and 3 bases respectively, with 4 bases between them. CDR1 is GTSNPN, CDR2 SVGIG, per germline (reference sequence). The CDR3: CAWSLKETQYF. CDR3 in DNA: TGTGCCTGGAGTCTTAAAGAGACCCAGTACTTC. Looking up the rest from reference TRBV30 and TRBJ2-5 gives the full variable domain: SQTIHQWPATLVQPVGSPLSLECTVEGTSNPNLYWYRQAAGRGLQLLFYSVGIGQISSEVPQNLSASRPQDRQFILSSKKLLLSDSGFYLCAWSLKETQYFGPGTRLLVL.

This clone was counted a few times. V gene TRBV6-5 combines with J gene TRBJ2-1; 12 positions agree with TRBD2. The ends lost 8 bases at V and 16 bases at J; junction bases unmatched: 9. This CDR3 is 12 amino acids long. Per the germline V gene, CDR1 is MNHEY and CDR2 is SVGAGI. The CDR3 sequence: CASGPLAGGSFF. The CDR3, as DNA: TGTGCCAGCGGGCCCCTAGCGGGGGGGTCTTTCTTC.

This chain links TRBV18 with TRBJ2-7; no firm D call. Trimming pared 1 base from V and 4 bases from J, leaving 5 bases between. This CDR3 region has 12 residues. Germline CDR1 and CDR2: KGHSH and LQKENI. The DNA for the CDR3 is TGTGCCAGCTCACCACGAGGATACGAGCAGTACTTC. This translates into CASSPRGYEQYF.

The chain has TRBV30 and TRBJ2-1; either TRBD1 or TRBD2 may supply D (6 bases each). The V end was cut by 1 base, the J end by 5 bases, with 12 bases between. The CDR3 consists of 14 residues. Germline CDR1 reads GTSNPN; CDR2 reads SVGIG (reference sequence). In DNA, the CDR3 is TGTGCCTGGAGTGGTCACAGGGAGGACAATGAGCAGTTCTTC. Translating gives CAWSGHREDNEQFF. Full variable domain (missing parts from reference TRBV30 and TRBJ2-1): SQTIHQWPATLVQPVGSPLSLECTVEGTSNPNLYWYRQAAGRGLQLLFYSVGIGQISSEVPQNLSASRPQDRQFILSSKKLLLSDSGFYLCAWSGHREDNEQFFGPGTRLTVL.

The chain carries TRBV18 and TRBJ2-7, with D maybe TRBD2 (5 bases). CDR3 size: 14 residues. The ends were cut back, 4 bases at V and 6 bases at J, with 16 bases in the middle. Germline V gives CDR1 KGHSH, CDR2 LQKENI. For the CDR3, the DNA is TGTGCCAGCTCACTGCAGGACCGGGCGGGCGAGCAGTACTTC. Residues: CASSLQDRAGEQYF.

The chain is built from TRBV29-1 and TRBJ1-1; D unclear. V was cut by 4 bases and J by 0 bases, with 6 bases left in between. The CDR3 is made up of 12 amino acids. CDR1 SQVTM and CDR2 ANQGSEA come from the germline V gene. The CDR3 nucleotides are TGCAGCGTTGCGACGTTGAACACTGAAGCTTTCTTT. Translation gives CSVATLNTEAFF.

This clone showed up just once. The chain combines TRBV7-2 with TRBJ1-1, with D perhaps TRBD1 (5 bases). The CDR3 contains 14 residues. Germline V gene lookup returns CDR1 SGHTA and CDR2 FQGNSA. The V gene lost 5 bases and the J gene lost 1 base, with 11 bases spanning the gap. The CDR3 DNA reads as TGTGCCAGCAGCCCGGGACGGGCGAACACTGAAGCTTTCTTT. The encoded protein is CASSPGRANTEAFF.

The V gene is TRBV19, the J gene TRBJ2-1; D uncertain. This CDR3 spans 14 amino acids. Between the trimmed V and J ends, which lost 3 bases and 5 bases, there was a span of 11 bases. Germline-derived CDR1 and CDR2 are LNHDA and SQIVND (reference sequence). CDR3 DNA: TGTGCCAGTAGTATTTCTAGGGCAGACAATGAGCAGTTCTTC. It specifies CASSISRADNEQFF.

J is TRBJ2-7 and V is TRBV6-1; a weak D match, TRBD2 (5 bases). The CDR3 is made up of 14 amino acids. Germline V gene lookup returns CDR1 MNHNS and CDR2 SASEGT. With 8 bases removed from V and 5 bases from J, the gap between germline ends came to 19 bases. The CDR3 loop reads CASLTGWEQDEQYF. In nucleotides, the CDR3 is TGTGCCAGCCTTACCGGTTGGGAGCAGGACGAGCAGTACTTC.

The genes are TRBV19 and TRBJ1-2; 9 nucleotides match TRBD1. CDR1 is LNHDA, CDR2 SQIVND, per germline (reference sequence). V shed 7 bases, J shed 2 bases, and the junction held 8 bases outside the gene matches. This CDR3 contains 15 residues. The CDR3 spells CASTTPGQGNYGYTF. DNA for the CDR3: TGTGCCAGTACCACACCGGGACAGGGAAACTATGGCTACACCTTC.

The CDR3 DNA reads TGTGCCAGCAGCCAAGATCGGGGGGCGGGCTATGGCTACACCTTC. This encodes CASSQDRGAGYGYTF. This chain connects TRBV4-2 to TRBJ1-2; D might be TRBD1 (6 bases). V was pared by 0 bases and J by 4 bases, with 12 bases between. CDR3 length equals 15 residues. Germline V CDR1 and CDR2: LGHNA, YNFKEQ.